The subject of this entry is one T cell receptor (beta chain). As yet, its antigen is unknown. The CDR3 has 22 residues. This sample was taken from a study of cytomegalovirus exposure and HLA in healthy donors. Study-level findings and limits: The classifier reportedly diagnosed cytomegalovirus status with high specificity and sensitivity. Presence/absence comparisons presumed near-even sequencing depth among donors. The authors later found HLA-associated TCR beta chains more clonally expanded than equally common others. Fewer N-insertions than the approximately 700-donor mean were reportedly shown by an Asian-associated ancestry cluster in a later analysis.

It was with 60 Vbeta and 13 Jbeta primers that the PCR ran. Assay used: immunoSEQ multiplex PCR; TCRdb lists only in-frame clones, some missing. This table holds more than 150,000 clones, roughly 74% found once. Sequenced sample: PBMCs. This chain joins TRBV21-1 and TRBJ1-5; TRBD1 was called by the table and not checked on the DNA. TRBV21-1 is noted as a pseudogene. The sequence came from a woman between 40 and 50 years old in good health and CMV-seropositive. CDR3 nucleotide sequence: TGTGCCAGCAGCAAACCCCCGGAGACGAGCACTCACGACAGATTTAACAATCAGCCCCAGCATTTT. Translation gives CASSKPPETSTHDRFNNQPQHF.